These 18 T cell receptor beta chains were all obtained from the same sample, sequenced in a study of T cells in Graves' hyperthyroidism and ophthalmopathy. Amplified TCR beta CDR3 regions derived from RNA transcripts. Using the HTBI primer set, a first-round RT-PCR was run on the TCR CDR3. In TCRdb, the multiplex PCR reads were re-called with MiXCR into one record per CDR3 protein. The top ten clones hold over 30% of a sample with about 640,000 distinct CDR3 sequences, around 21% of them seen once. What was sequenced was blood. The receptor set was obtained from a man in his thirties or forties with Graves' ophthalmopathy.

This clonotype was picked up a small number of times. The rearrangement joins TRBV5-5 to TRBJ2-7; 9 bases are a match to TRBD1. The CDR3 has 15 residues. Germline V gene sequence: CDR1 SGHKS, CDR2 YYEKEE (reference sequence). J was trimmed by 0 bases and V by 4 bases; bases with no gene match: 5. The CDR3 region has the DNA TGTGCCAGCAGCCGGACAGGGGCGGCCTCCTACGAGCAGTACTTC. Its protein product is CASSRTGAASYEQYF.

This sequence joins TRBV11-3 and TRBJ2-1; 10 nucleotides align to TRBD1. Trimming cost V 5 bases and J 12 bases; bases outside gene matches: 7. CDR1 and CDR2 from the germline V gene are SGHNT and YENEEA. The CDR3 contains 13 residues. CDR3 nucleotides: TGTGCCAGCAGCGAGGGGACAGGGGTAGTGCAGTTCTTC. The encoded protein is CASSEGTGVVQFF. The whole variable domain, remainder taken from reference TRBV11-3 and TRBJ2-1, is EAGVVQSPRYKIIEKKQPVAFWCNPISGHNTLYWYLQNLGQGPELLIRYENEEAVDDSQLPKDRFSAERLKGVDSTLKIQPAELGDSAVYLCASSEGTGVVQFFGPGTRLTVL.

The chain is built from TRBV6-1 and TRBJ2-1; D may be TRBD2 (5 bases). Between the trimmed V and J ends, which lost 6 bases and 1 base, there was a span of 13 bases. Germline CDR1 is MNHNS and CDR2 is SASEGT. The CDR3 contains 15 residues. The DNA of the CDR3 is TGTGCCAGCAGCTCTCTAAGAGGGTCCTACAATGAGCAGTTCTTC. It codes for CASSSLRGSYNEQFF.

The chain links TRBV4-1 to TRBJ1-4; no definite D call. There are 19 residues in the CDR3. CDR1 is MGHRA and CDR2 is YSYEKL in the germline V gene. V was shortened by 5 bases and J by 8 bases, with 30 bases between the two germline ends. The CDR3 loop is CASSGGFYSGSPTREKLFF. The DNA for the CDR3 is TGCGCCAGCAGCGGAGGTTTTTATTCGGGGAGCCCAACGAGGGAAAAACTGTTTTTT.

With regard to this clonotype: A much larger clone lies one base from this, so it may be a read error. The rearrangement joins TRBV30 to TRBJ1-5; TRBD1 is a possible D gene (5 bases). V was clipped by 2 bases and J by 7 bases, with 12 bases between them. The CDR3 is made up of 13 amino acids. Germline CDR1 and CDR2: GTSNPN and SVGIG (reference sequence). The CDR3 DNA reads as TGTGCCTGGAGTTCCCAGGGCAGGCAGCCCCAGCATTTT. It translates to CAWSSQGRQPQHF.

This sequence joins TRBV19 and TRBJ2-1; 7 bases match TRBD2. V dropped 2 bases and J dropped 0; count of bases not matched to a gene: 4. The V gene's germline CDR1 is LNHDA and CDR2 SQIVND (reference sequence). This CDR3 has 16 residues. CDR3 sequence (DNA): TGTGCCAGTAGTATACCGGGAGGACCCTCCTACAATGAGCAGTTCTTC. Translating it yields CASSIPGGPSYNEQFF.

The table lists this clonotype with a few counts. CDR3: CASSFAPYEQYF. The CDR3 nucleotides read TGTGCCAGCAGTTTTGCACCATACGAGCAGTACTTC. The V and J genes are TRBV28 and TRBJ2-7, with D unclear. V was pared by 3 bases and J by 4 bases, with 7 bases between. The CDR3 length is 12 residues. Germline CDR1 MDHEN, CDR2 SYDVKM.

This clonotype came up many times. This chain connects TRBV2 to TRBJ2-7; 9 nucleotides line up with TRBD1. In germline, CDR1 is SNHLY, CDR2 FYNNEI. The CDR3 is 14 residues long. With 10 bases clipped from V and 2 bases from J, the junction kept 9 bases outside the gene matches. The CDR3 spells CATTGQGTPYEQYF. For the CDR3, the DNA is TGTGCCACCACCGGACAGGGGACCCCCTACGAGCAGTACTTC.

This clonotype was recorded a few times. The DNA of the CDR3 is TGTGCCAGCAGTTTTCTTGACGGCGGGGACTATGGCTACACCTTC. Its protein product is CASSFLDGGDYGYTF. The V gene is TRBV27, the J gene TRBJ1-2; D is unresolved. CDR1 is MNHEY and CDR2 is SMNVEV in the germline V gene (reference sequence). The CDR3 runs to 15 residues. V lost 3 bases and J lost 3, with 14 bases in between.

The table lists this clonotype with a few counts. The genes are TRBV10-2 and TRBJ2-1; D is possibly TRBD1 or TRBD2 (5 bases each). The CDR3 sequence is 16 residues long. With 1 base removed from V and 0 bases from J, the gap between germline ends came to 10 bases. Germline CDR1 and CDR2: WSHSY and SAAADI. The CDR3: CASSEWDQSSYNEQFF. The CDR3, as DNA: TGCGCCAGCAGTGAGTGGGACCAAAGCTCCTACAATGAGCAGTTCTTC.

This clonotype was counted many times. The V and J genes are TRBV3-1 and TRBJ2-1, with TRBD2 matching over 15 bases. CDR3 length equals 17 residues. Germline-derived CDR1 and CDR2 are LGHDT and YNNKEL (reference sequence). Germline trimming cut 4 bases from V and 8 bases from J; bases unmatched to any gene: 9. The chain's CDR3 is CASSLGLAGGLLYEQFF. CDR3 bases: TGTGCCAGCAGCCTCGGACTAGCGGGAGGGCTATTGTATGAGCAGTTCTTC.

Only a few counts were recorded for this clonotype. The rearrangement joins TRBV6-2 or TRBV6-3 to TRBJ2-3, with D tentatively TRBD1 (7 bases). The germline V gene encodes CDR1 MNHEY and CDR2 SVGEGT. The CDR3 is made up of 17 amino acids. Trimming shortened V by 7 bases and J by 1 base, and 21 bases separated the two germline ends. The CDR3 DNA sequence: TGTGCCAGCACAATCCAGGGGGGCGTAAGTGGCACAGATACGCAGTATTTT. Encoded protein: CASTIQGGVSGTDTQYF.

V is TRBV5-1 and J is TRBJ2-1, with 9 nucleotides matching TRBD2. Trimming removed 5 bases from V and 7 bases from J; junction bases left unmatched: 7. Per the germline V gene, CDR1 is SGHRS and CDR2 is YFSETQ. The CDR3 is 14 residues long. CDR3: CASSYLLAGNEQFF. CDR3 in DNA: TGCGCCAGCAGTTACTTACTAGCGGGTAATGAGCAGTTCTTC.

The chain joins TRBV6-5 to TRBJ2-5; 13 nucleotides align to TRBD2. The V gene's germline CDR1 is MNHEY and CDR2 SVGAGI. Trimming removed 4 bases from V and 0 bases from J; junction bases left unmatched: 5. This CDR3 comprises 17 residues. DNA of the CDR3: TGTGCCAGCAGTTCCGATGGGACTAGCGGGAACCAAGAGACCCAGTACTTC. It codes for CASSSDGTSGNQETQYF.

The chain uses TRBV5-1 and TRBJ1-1; 11 nucleotides line up with TRBD1. The germline V gene encodes CDR1 SGHRS and CDR2 YFSETQ. This CDR3 spans 14 amino acids. This CDR3 is CASADRGRGTEAFF. The DNA of the CDR3 is TGCGCATCCGCGGACAGGGGGCGAGGAACTGAAGCTTTCTTT.

This clonotype has just a few counts. The chain recombines TRBV10-3 with TRBJ1-6; TRBD1 is a possible D gene (5 bases). The length of the CDR3 is 15 residues. Germline V lookup: CDR1 ENHRY, CDR2 SYGVKD. V was pared by 5 bases and J by 8 bases, with 16 bases between. CDR3 loop: CAISPWDQGDSPLHF. The DNA for the CDR3 is TGTGCCATCAGTCCCTGGGACCAAGGGGATTCACCCCTCCACTTT.

This clonotype has a count of ten or more. The rearrangement links TRBV7-2 to TRBJ2-7; 7 bases are a match to TRBD2. CDR3 length: 14 amino acids. J lost 5 bases, V lost 1 base, and 5 bases had no gene match. Germline lookup yields CDR1 SGHTA and CDR2 FQGNSA. The CDR3 DNA reads as TGTGCCAGCAGCTTAGGCGGGAGTTCAAACGAGCAGTACTTC. This encodes CASSLGGSSNEQYF.

This clonotype was counted only a few times. The V call is TRBV7-3, the J call TRBJ2-2, with D uncertain. With 3 bases removed from V and 3 bases from J, the gap between germline ends came to 14 bases. The V gene's germline CDR1 is SGHTA and CDR2 FQGTGA. The CDR3 is 16 amino acids. The CDR3: CASSFHLTSDTGELFF. In nucleotides, the CDR3 is TGTGCCAGCAGCTTCCATTTGACATCGGACACCGGGGAGCTGTTTTTT.